These T cell receptor beta chains were read from a single sample in a study of blood T cell repertoires in COVID-19. Clones were sequenced by immunoSEQ multiplex PCR, and TCRdb holds only the in-frame ones, with some missing. The sample has 250,000 to 400,000 clones; approximately 87% are singletons. The sample taken for sequencing was peripheral blood. The receptors were gathered from a woman aged 25 to 39 with COVID-19, enrolled during active disease. Both conserved end residues are part of each CDR3. Each record gives: CDR3 protein, CDR3 DNA, J gene, V gene, CDR3 length, clone size, D gene. A D gene is named only where the DNA matches it firmly. Clone size is not always given. Where it is, it says once, few, many or a class for expanded clones.

CASRLTGTGELFF TGTGCCAGCAGGTTGACAGGGACCGGGGAGCTGTTTTTT TRBJ2-2 TRBV6-5 13 few TRBD1
CASSRVYYVYEQFF TGTGCCAGCAGCAGGGTCTACTATGTCTATGAGCAGTTCTTC TRBJ2-1 TRBV21-1 14 . .
CASSFLGGKQETQYF TGTGCCAGCAGTTTTTTGGGAGGGAAACAAGAGACCCAGTACTTC TRBJ2-5 TRBV27 15 once TRBD2
CASSSPGGGGYTF TGTGCCAGCAGCTCCCCAGGGGGAGGTGGCTACACCTTC TRBJ1-2 TRBV5-4 13 . TRBD1
CASSLETGEGRNTEAFF TGTGCCAGCAGCTTAGAGACAGGGGAAGGGAGGAACACTGAAGCTTTCTTT TRBJ1-1 TRBV7-9 17 . TRBD1
CASSETNYGYTF TGTGCCAGCAGTGAGACTAACTATGGCTACACCTTC TRBJ1-2 TRBV12-3/TRBV12-4 12 once .
CASSENPTGVWNTEAFF TGTGCCAGCAGTGAAAACCCCACAGGGGTGTGGAACACTGAAGCTTTCTTT TRBJ1-1 TRBV25-1 17 once TRBD1
CASSGIGQAANTEAFF TGTGCCAGCAGTGGAATTGGCCAGGCAGCGAACACTGAAGCTTTCTTT TRBJ1-1 TRBV2 16 . .
CASSPRTGGTGELFF TGTGCCAGTAGTCCCCGGACAGGGGGCACCGGGGAGCTGTTTTTT TRBJ2-2 TRBV19 15 . TRBD1
CASSLTGFYGYTF TGTGCCAGCAGCTTGACAGGATTCTATGGCTACACCTTC TRBJ1-2 TRBV5-6 13 . .
CASSFQGWGAFF TGTGCCAGCAGTTTTCAGGGTTGGGGAGCTTTCTTT TRBJ1-1 TRBV28 12 . .
CAWSHTRTPEAFF TGTGCCTGGAGTCACACTCGGACACCTGAAGCTTTCTTT TRBJ1-1 TRBV30 13 . .
CASSLDGARDTEAFF TGCGCCAGCAGCTTGGATGGGGCCAGGGACACTGAAGCTTTCTTT TRBJ1-1 TRBV5-1 15 . .
CASSFDQGGTGELFF TGTGCCAGCAGCTTCGACCAGGGAGGCACCGGGGAGCTGTTTTTT TRBJ2-2 TRBV5-6 15 . .
CASSSGTSRTGELFF TGTGCCAGCAGCTCCGGGACTAGCAGGACCGGGGAGCTGTTTTTT TRBJ2-2 TRBV5-4 15 . TRBD2
CAIRYGESSYEQYF TGTGCCATCAGGTACGGGGAGAGCTCCTACGAGCAGTACTTC TRBJ2-7 TRBV10-3 14 once .
CAISESLGGQPQHF TGTGCCATCAGTGAGTCGTTGGGGGGGCAGCCCCAGCATTTT TRBJ1-5 TRBV10-3 14 . .
CASSQGQGSETQYF TGCGCCAGCAGCCAAGGACAGGGGTCAGAGACCCAGTACTTC TRBJ2-5 TRBV4-1 14 . TRBD1
CSVELQGEETQYF TGCAGCGTTGAGTTACAGGGGGAAGAGACCCAGTACTTC TRBJ2-5 TRBV29-1 13 . TRBD1
CASSLDGTYNQPQHF TGCGCCAGCAGCTTGGACGGGACATACAATCAGCCCCAGCATTTT TRBJ1-5 TRBV5-1 15 . .
CASSLVDRANTEAFF TGTGCCAGCAGCTTGGTGGACAGGGCTAACACTGAAGCTTTCTTT TRBJ1-1 TRBV5-6 15 few TRBD1
CASSISPQRGQPQHF TGTGCCAGTAGTATCTCACCCCAAAGGGGTCAGCCCCAGCATTTT TRBJ1-5 TRBV19 15 . .
CASSWREGETQYF TGTGCCAGCAGTTGGAGGGAGGGTGAGACCCAGTACTTC TRBJ2-5 TRBV27 13 . TRBD2
CASSLGQGGTYEQYF TGTGCCAGCTCACTTGGGCAAGGGGGCACCTACGAGCAGTACTTC TRBJ2-7 TRBV18 15 . TRBD1
CASSSNSGTAFGEKLFF TGTGCCAGCAGCTCCAATTCCGGGACAGCCTTCGGAGAAAAACTGTTTTTT TRBJ1-4 TRBV7-9 17 . TRBD1
CASSLGYGGMDTDTQYF TGTGCCAGCAGCTTAGGCTATGGCGGGATGGACACAGATACGCAGTATTTT TRBJ2-3 TRBV7-3 17 . .
CASAVGLSANYGYTF TGCGCCAGCGCAGTGGGACTTTCAGCTAACTATGGCTACACCTTC TRBJ1-2 TRBV5-1 15 . .
CASSLDGTGSYEQYF TGTGCCAGCAGCTTAGACGGGACAGGCTCCTACGAGCAGTACTTC TRBJ2-7 TRBV7-2 15 . TRBD1
CASGRGQGVYGYTF TGTGCTAGTGGCCGAGGACAGGGGGTTTATGGCTACACCTTC TRBJ1-2 TRBV12-5 14 . TRBD1
CASKRDSKSSEQFF TGTGCCAGCAAACGGGACTCTAAGTCGAGTGAGCAGTTCTTC TRBJ2-1 TRBV14 14 . .
CASSFDRADTEAFF TGTGCCAGCAGTTTCGACAGGGCGGACACTGAAGCTTTCTTT TRBJ1-1 TRBV7-8 14 . TRBD1
CASSQEGLAFTLDTQYF TGTGCCAGCAGCCAAGAGGGACTAGCTTTTACACTAGATACGCAGTATTTT TRBJ2-3 TRBV3-1/TRBV3-2 17 . TRBD2
CASSPGQGDSPLHF TGCGCCAGCAGCCCCGGACAGGGGGATTCACCCCTCCACTTT TRBJ1-6 TRBV5-1 14 . TRBD1
CASSPGKLAGPYEQYF TGTGCCAGCAGCCCAGGCAAACTAGCGGGCCCCTACGAGCAGTACTTC TRBJ2-7 TRBV3-1/TRBV3-2 16 . TRBD2
CASSVRLAGINEQYF TGTGCCAGCAGCGTAAGACTAGCGGGAATCAACGAGCAGTACTTC TRBJ2-7 TRBV11-2 15 . TRBD2
CASSQGTTSGRGELFF TGTGCCAGCAGCCAAGGAACCACTAGCGGAAGGGGGGAGCTGTTTTTT TRBJ2-2 TRBV3-1/TRBV3-2 16 . TRBD2
CASSEGGLAGVKETQYF TGTGCCAGCAGTGAAGGAGGACTAGCGGGAGTTAAGGAGACCCAGTACTTC TRBJ2-5 TRBV25-1 17 . TRBD2
CASSEAHRDLYEQYF TGTGCCAGCAGTGAAGCCCACAGGGATCTCTACGAGCAGTACTTC TRBJ2-7 TRBV6-1 15 once .
CASSVFSGKGYTF TGTGCCAGCAGCGTATTCTCGGGGAAGGGCTACACCTTC TRBJ1-2 TRBV9 13 few .
CASGGQGSTGELFF TGTGCCAGCGGGGGACAGGGAAGTACCGGGGAGCTGTTTTTT TRBJ2-2 TRBV2 14 . TRBD1
CASSPGGSRQPQHF TGTGCCAGCAGCCCAGGGGGTTCTAGGCAGCCCCAGCATTTT TRBJ1-5 TRBV28 14 few TRBD1
CASSTRPLTGNTEAFF TGTGCCAGCAGCACTAGACCCTTGACAGGGAACACTGAAGCTTTCTTT TRBJ1-1 TRBV7-2 16 . .
CASSYGALGTEAFF TGTGCCAGCAGTTACGGAGCGCTTGGCACTGAAGCTTTCTTT TRBJ1-1 TRBV6-5 14 . .
CATHLGGGVHEQFF TGTGCCACCCACCTCGGGGGAGGGGTCCATGAGCAGTTCTTC TRBJ2-1 TRBV7-9 14 . TRBD2
CASSTQTGVTYGYTF TGTGCCAGCAGCACCCAGACAGGGGTTACCTATGGCTACACCTTC TRBJ1-2 TRBV7-6 15 . TRBD1
CASSTGNQPQHF TGTGCCAGCAGCACAGGGAATCAGCCCCAGCATTTT TRBJ1-5 TRBV6-6 12 . .
CASSFQGMGQPQHF TGTGCCAGCAGTTTCCAGGGGATGGGTCAGCCCCAGCATTTT TRBJ1-5 TRBV27 14 few .
CASSYVGTGSPPLHF TGTGCCAGCAGTTACGTTGGGACAGGGTCGCCACCCCTCCACTTT TRBJ1-6 TRBV6-5 15 . TRBD1
CASRDVRAPNTGELFF TGTGCCAGCAGGGACGTCAGGGCCCCGAACACCGGGGAGCTGTTTTTT TRBJ2-2 TRBV11-2 16 once .
CAWTLGREAFF TGTGCCTGGACCTTGGGGAGGGAAGCTTTCTTT TRBJ1-1 TRBV30 11 once .
CASSLGQATGELFF TGTGCCAGCAGTTTGGGACAGGCCACCGGGGAGCTGTTTTTT TRBJ2-2 TRBV27 14 . TRBD1
CASSFYRGNSNQPQHF TGTGCCAGCAGCTTCTACAGGGGAAATAGCAATCAGCCCCAGCATTTT TRBJ1-5 TRBV7-9 16 . TRBD1